This T cell receptor beta chain appears in the sequencing data of a study of shared clonotypes between healthy human individuals. Study findings and constraints: Having only a few donors restricted how much genetic and exposure-history diversity was captured.

Donors included only healthy HIV-negative adults lacking recent acute infections or vaccinations. Adult Caucasians living in Nashville, Tennessee made up all of the donors. V shed 0 bases and J 7 bases; nucleotides not matched to a gene: 6. This CDR3 comprises 15 residues. Germline V lookup: CDR1 SGDLS, CDR2 YYNGEE. Turning to this clone: No antigen is known for it.

The table came from immunoSEQ multiplex PCR; TCRdb's copy has only in-frame clones and leaves some out. The profile shows around 500,000 clones, 65% to 80% of them singletons. The receptor was isolated from a woman in her 40s in good health. Some clones in this sample may be carry-over from other donors' samples. The specimen sequenced was PBMCs. The chain combines TRBV9 with TRBJ2-1; 8 nucleotides line up with TRBD1. CDR3 amino acids: CASSVGTGSKNEQFF. CDR3 in DNA: TGTGCCAGCAGCGTAGGGACAGGGTCTAAGAATGAGCAGTTCTTC.